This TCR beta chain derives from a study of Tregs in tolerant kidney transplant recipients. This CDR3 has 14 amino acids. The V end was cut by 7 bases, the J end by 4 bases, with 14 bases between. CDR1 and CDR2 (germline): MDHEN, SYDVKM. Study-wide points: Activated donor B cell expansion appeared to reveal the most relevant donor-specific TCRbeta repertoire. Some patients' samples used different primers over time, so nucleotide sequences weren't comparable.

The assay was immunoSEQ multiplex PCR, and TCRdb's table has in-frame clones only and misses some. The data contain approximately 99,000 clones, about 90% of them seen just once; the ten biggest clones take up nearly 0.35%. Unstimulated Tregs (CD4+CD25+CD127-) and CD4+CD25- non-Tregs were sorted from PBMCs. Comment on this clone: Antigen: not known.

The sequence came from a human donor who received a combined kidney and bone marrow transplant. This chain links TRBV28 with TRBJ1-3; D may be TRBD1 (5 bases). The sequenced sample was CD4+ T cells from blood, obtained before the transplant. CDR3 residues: CASNYGGSGNTIYF. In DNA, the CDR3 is TGTGCCAGCAATTACGGGGGGTCGGGAAACACCATATATTTT.